The T cell receptor (beta chain) under discussion was sequenced for a study of CD8+ T cells in alopecia areata. Sorting separated CD4+ and CD8+ T cells out of PBMCs. Extracted RNA was reverse transcribed, and the resulting cDNA served as sequencing template. Produced via immunoSEQ multiplex PCR; TCRdb's table is partial and in-frame only. The sample lists 150,000 or so clones; 55% were seen once. The sample holds a few counts of this clone. This CDR3 has 17 residues. V dropped 0 bases and J dropped 9; count of bases not matched to a gene: 13. Sample: CD4+ T cells sorted from blood. The sequence was collected from a human donor in good health. The chain has TRBV23-1 and TRBJ2-1, with TRBD2 matching over 8 bases. TRBV23-1 carries the ORF label, with uncertain function. CDR3 residues: CASSQSGAGAGGGEQFF. The CDR3 bases are TGCGCCAGCAGTCAATCGGGAGCGGGGGCGGGCGGTGGTGAGCAGTTCTTC.